The clone carrying this TCR beta chain has a single count. What it recognizes is unknown. The data stem from a study of PD-1 blockade in classical Hodgkin lymphoma. As for the study in general: Patients in the cohort were put on intravenous nivolumab, 3 mg/kg every 2 weeks.

Study observations and caveats: Baseline TCR diversity was reportedly lower in newly diagnosed patients than in healthy donors. It was reported as lower still in relapsed/refractory patients. By cycle point C4D1, TCR diversity had risen significantly in CD4+ cells (but not CD8+ cells). Complete responders matched newly diagnosed patients in baseline diversity.

The protocol was immunoSEQ multiplex PCR, while the TCRdb copy is restricted to in-frame clones and leaves out a portion. Here the sample spans 2,000 to 2,500 clones, 75% to 90% being singletons. Germline CDR1 is SGHAT and CDR2 is FQNNGV. CDR3 length: 14 residues. Trimming removed 3 bases from V and 4 bases from J, with 10 bases in between. Brentuximab vedotin exposure varied among the patients, all of whom had relapsed after autologous stem cell transplantation. The gene calls are TRBV11-2 and TRBJ2-1, with a weak D call TRBD1 (5 bases). This sample comprised peripheral blood mononuclear cells (PBMCs), obtained at baseline. The TCR comes from a human donor with classical Hodgkin lymphoma. The CDR3 loop reads CASSLAGPYNEQFF. The DNA of the CDR3 is TGTGCCAGCAGCTTGGCAGGGCCTTACAATGAGCAGTTCTTC.